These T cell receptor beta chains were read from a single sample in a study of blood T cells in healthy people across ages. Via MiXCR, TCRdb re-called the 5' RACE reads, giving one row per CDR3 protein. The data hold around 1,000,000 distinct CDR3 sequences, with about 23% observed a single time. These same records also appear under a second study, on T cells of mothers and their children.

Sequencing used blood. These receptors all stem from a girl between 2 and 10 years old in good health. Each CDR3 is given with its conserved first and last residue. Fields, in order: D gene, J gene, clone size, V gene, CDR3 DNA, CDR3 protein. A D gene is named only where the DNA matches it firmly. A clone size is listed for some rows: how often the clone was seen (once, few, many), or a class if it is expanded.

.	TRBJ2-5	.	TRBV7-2	TGTGCCAGCAGCGTGAAAGGGGAGACCCAGTACTTC	CASSVKGETQYF
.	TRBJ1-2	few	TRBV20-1	TGCAGTGCAACCGCCCAAAGGGGGAATGGCCACACCTTC	CSATAQRGNGHTF
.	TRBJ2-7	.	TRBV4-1	TGCGCCAGCAGCCAAGGCCCCCAGGCCCCCTACGAGCAGTACTTC	CASSQGPQAPYEQYF
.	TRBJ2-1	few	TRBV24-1	TGTGCCACCAGTGATCCGGGGTTAAGCTCCTACAATGAGCAGTTCTTC	CATSDPGLSSYNEQFF
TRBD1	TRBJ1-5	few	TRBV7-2	TGTGCCAGCAGCATTGGGACAGGGGAACAGCCCCAGCATTTT	CASSIGTGEQPQHF
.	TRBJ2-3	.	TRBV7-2	TGTGCCAGCAGCTTTCTCGTAGCGGTTTCCCACACAGATACGCAGTATTTT	CASSFLVAVSHTDTQYF
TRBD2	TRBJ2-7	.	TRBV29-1	TGCAGCGCCCAGCGGGAGATGGACGACGAGCAGTACTTC	CSAQREMDDEQYF
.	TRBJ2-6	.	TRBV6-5	TGTGCCAGCAGCATCCAGGGTGCTGGGGCCAACGTCCTGACTTTC	CASSIQGAGANVLTF
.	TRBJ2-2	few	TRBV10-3	TGTGCCATCGAGACAGCACCCACCGGGGAGCTGTTTTTT	CAIETAPTGELFF
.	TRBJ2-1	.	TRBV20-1	TGCAGTACTAGAGTCGGAACGAGCTCCTACAATGAGCAGTTCTTC	CSTRVGTSSYNEQFF
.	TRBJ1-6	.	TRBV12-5	TGTGCTAGTGGTTTGGCCCCCCAGGCACCCCTCCACTTT	CASGLAPQAPLHF
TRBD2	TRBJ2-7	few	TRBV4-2	TGTGCCAACAGCCCCGGCGGGGGATACGAGCAGTACTTC	CANSPGGGYEQYF
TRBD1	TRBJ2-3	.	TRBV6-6	TGTGCCAGCAGTTTCCTGGGCAGGGGGATCACAGATACGCAGTATTTT	CASSFLGRGITDTQYF
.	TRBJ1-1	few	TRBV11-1	TGTGCCAGTAGCTTCCAGGACAGAGACACTGAAGCTTTCTTT	CASSFQDRDTEAFF
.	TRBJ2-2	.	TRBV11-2	TGTGCCAGCAGCTTATGGGCTCGGACCGGGGAGCTGTTTTTT	CASSLWARTGELFF
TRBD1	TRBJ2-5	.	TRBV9	TGTGCCAGCAGCGTAGCGGGACAGCAAGAGACCCAGTACTTC	CASSVAGQQETQYF
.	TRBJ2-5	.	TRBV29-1	TGCAGCGTTAGTCTCCGGGGCTCTCGACAAGAGACCCAGTACTTC	CSVSLRGSRQETQYF
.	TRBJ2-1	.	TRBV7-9	TGTGCCAGCAACAAAGGGAGAACAAAGCAGTTCTTC	CASNKGRTKQFF
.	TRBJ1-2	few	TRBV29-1	TGCAGCGATACTACAGGGTTTAATGGCTACACCTTC	CSDTTGFNGYTF
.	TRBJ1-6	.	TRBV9	TGTGCCAGCAGCGGACTACAGGGAACTGCCTATAATTCACCCCTCCACTTT	CASSGLQGTAYNSPLHF
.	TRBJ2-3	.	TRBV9	TGTGCCAGCAGCGCCCTAGGGGAGGAAGATACGCAGTATTTT	CASSALGEEDTQYF
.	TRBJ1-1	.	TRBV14	TGTGCCAGCAGCCAAGGGTTTGGCACTGAGGCTTTCTTT	CASSQGFGTEAFF
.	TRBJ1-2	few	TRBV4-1	TGCGCCAGCAGCCAAGTCCCCCGGGGAGCCCTTGGCTACACCTTC	CASSQVPRGALGYTF
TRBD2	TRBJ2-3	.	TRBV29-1	TGCAGCGGGGCGGGACTAACAGATACGCAGTATTTT	CSGAGLTDTQYF
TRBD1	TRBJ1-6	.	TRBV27	TGTGCCAGCAGTACCCTACAGGGGCGGAATTCACCCCTCCACTTT	CASSTLQGRNSPLHF
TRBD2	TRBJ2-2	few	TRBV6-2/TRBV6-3	TGTGCCAGCGGTAGCGGGGGGGCCGTGGAGCTGTTTTTT	CASGSGGAVELFF
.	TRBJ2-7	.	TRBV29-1	TGCAGCGCCCTGTTCTCCTACGAGCAGTACTTC	CSALFSYEQYF
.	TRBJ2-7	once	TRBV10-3	TGTGCCATCAGTGAGTCAGGCGGGCAGTACTTC	CAISESGGQYF
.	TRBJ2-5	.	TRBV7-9	TGTGCCAGCAGCTCCGGCGGGCAGCTAGAGACCCAGTACTTC	CASSSGGQLETQYF